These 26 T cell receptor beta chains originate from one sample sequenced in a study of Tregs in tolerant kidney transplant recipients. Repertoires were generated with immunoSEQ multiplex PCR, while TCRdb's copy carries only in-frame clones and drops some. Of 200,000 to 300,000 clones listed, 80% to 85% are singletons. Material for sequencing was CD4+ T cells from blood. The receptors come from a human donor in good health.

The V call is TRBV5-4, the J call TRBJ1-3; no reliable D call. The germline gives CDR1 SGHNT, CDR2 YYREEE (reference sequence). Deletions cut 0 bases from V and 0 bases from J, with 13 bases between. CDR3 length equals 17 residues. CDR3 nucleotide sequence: TGTGCCAGCAGCTTGGGGTCGGGTACACACTCTGGAAACACCATATATTTT. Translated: CASSLGSGTHSGNTIYF. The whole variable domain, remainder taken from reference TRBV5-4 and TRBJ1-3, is ETGVTQSPTHLIKTRGQQVTLRCSSQSGHNTVSWYQQALGQGPQFIFQYYREEENGRGNFPPRFSGLQFPNYSSELNVNALELDDSALYLCASSLGSGTHSGNTIYFGEGSWLTVV.

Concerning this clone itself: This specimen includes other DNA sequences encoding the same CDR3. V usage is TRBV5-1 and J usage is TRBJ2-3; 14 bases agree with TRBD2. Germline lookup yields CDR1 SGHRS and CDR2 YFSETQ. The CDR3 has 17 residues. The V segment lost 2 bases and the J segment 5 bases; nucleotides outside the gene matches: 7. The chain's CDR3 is CASSFGLAGGGGDTQYF. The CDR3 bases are TGCGCCAGCAGCTTTGGACTAGCGGGAGGAGGGGGAGATACGCAGTATTTT.

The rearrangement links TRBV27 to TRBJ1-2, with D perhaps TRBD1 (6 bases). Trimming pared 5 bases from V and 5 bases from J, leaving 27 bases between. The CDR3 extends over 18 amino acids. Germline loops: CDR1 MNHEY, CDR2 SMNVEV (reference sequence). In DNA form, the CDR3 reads TGTGCCAGCAGTAGAAGCGCAGGGGCTATGGTTACCTTTTATGGCTACACCTTC. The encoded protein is CASSRSAGAMVTFYGYTF.

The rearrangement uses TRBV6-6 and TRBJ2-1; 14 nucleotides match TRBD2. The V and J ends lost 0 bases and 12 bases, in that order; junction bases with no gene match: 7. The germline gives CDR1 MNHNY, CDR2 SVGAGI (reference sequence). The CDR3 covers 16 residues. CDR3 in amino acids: CASSYSAGGLAGGQFF. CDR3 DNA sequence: TGTGCCAGCAGTTACTCGGCGGGCGGACTAGCGGGAGGGCAGTTCTTC.

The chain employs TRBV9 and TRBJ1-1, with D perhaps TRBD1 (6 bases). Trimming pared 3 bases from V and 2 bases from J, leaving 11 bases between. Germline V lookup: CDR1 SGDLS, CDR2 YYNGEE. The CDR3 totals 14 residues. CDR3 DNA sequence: TGTGCCAGCAGCGAGGGACATATAAACACTGAAGCTTTCTTT. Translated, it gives CASSEGHINTEAFF.

CDR3 protein: CASTPGRSYNEQFF. The DNA of the CDR3 is TGTGCCAGCACCCCCGGGCGCTCCTACAATGAGCAGTTCTTC. J is TRBJ2-1 and V is TRBV7-2; D remains ambiguous. V was trimmed by 7 bases and J by 0 bases, leaving 10 bases between them. CDR3 length: 14 residues. CDR1 is SGHTA and CDR2 is FQGNSA in the germline V gene.

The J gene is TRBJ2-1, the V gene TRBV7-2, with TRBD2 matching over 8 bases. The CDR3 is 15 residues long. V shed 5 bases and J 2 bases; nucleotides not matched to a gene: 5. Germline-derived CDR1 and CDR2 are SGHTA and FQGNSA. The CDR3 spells CASSPQRGPYNEQFF. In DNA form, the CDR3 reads TGTGCCAGCAGCCCTCAGCGGGGGCCCTACAATGAGCAGTTCTTC. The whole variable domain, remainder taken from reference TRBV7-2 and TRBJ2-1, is GAGVSQSPSNKVTEKGKDVELRCDPISGHTALYWYRQSLGQGLEFLIYFQGNSAPDKSGLPSDRFSAERTGGSVSTLTIQRTQQEDSAVYLCASSPQRGPYNEQFFGPGTRLTVL.

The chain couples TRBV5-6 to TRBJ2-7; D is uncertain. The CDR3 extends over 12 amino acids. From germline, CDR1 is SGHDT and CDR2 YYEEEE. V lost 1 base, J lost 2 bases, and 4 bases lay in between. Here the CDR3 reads CASSLPPYEQYF. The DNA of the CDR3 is TGTGCCAGCAGCTTGCCCCCCTACGAGCAGTACTTC.

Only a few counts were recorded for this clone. CDR3 bases: TGTGCCAGTAAGTTCACGGACTTCCAAGAGACCCAGTACTTC. Translating it yields CASKFTDFQETQYF. The genes are TRBV19 and TRBJ2-5, with D possibly matching TRBD2 (5 bases). The ends were cut back, 7 bases at V and 1 base at J, with 13 bases in the middle. This CDR3 region has 14 residues. Germline lookup yields CDR1 LNHDA and CDR2 SQIVND (reference sequence).

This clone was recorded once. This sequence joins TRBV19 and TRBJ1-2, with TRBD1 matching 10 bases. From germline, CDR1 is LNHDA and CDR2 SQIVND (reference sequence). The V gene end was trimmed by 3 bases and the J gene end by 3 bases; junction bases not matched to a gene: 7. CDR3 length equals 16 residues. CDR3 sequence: CASSIRTGGYDYGYTF. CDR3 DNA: TGTGCCAGTAGTATCCGGACAGGGGGATACGACTATGGCTACACCTTC.

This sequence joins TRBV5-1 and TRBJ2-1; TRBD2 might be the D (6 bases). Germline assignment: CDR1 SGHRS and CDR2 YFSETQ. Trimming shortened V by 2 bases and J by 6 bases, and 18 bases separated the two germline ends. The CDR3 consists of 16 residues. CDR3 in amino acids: CASSFGGEAGVNEQFF. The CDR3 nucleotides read TGCGCCAGCAGCTTTGGTGGGGAGGCCGGGGTCAATGAGCAGTTCTTC.

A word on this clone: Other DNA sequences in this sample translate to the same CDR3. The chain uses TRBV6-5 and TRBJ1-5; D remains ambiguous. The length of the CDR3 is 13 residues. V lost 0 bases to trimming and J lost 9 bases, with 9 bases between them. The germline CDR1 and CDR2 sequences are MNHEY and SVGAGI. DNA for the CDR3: TGTGCCAGCAGTTACTCCGCGTTGCGGCCCCAGCATTTT. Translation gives CASSYSALRPQHF.

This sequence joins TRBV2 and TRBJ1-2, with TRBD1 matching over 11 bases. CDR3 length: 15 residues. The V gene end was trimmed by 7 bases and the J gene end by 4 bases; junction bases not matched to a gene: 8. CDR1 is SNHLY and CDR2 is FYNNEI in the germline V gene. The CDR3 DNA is TGTGCCAGCAAACTGGACAGGGGGCGCAGCTATGGCTACACCTTC. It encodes CASKLDRGRSYGYTF. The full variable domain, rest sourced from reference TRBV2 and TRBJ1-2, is EPEVTQTPSHQVTQMGQEVILRCVPISNHLYFYWYRQILGQKVEFLVSFYNNEISEKSEIFDDQFSVERPDGSNFTLKIRSTKLEDSAMYFCASKLDRGRSYGYTFGSGTRLTVV.

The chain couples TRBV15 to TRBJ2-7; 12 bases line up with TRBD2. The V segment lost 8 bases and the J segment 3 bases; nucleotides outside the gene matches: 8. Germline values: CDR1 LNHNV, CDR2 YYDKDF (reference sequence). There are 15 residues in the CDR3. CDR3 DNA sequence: TGTGCCACCGCTCCCAGGACTAGCGGGGTCTACGAGCAGTACTTC. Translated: CATAPRTSGVYEQYF. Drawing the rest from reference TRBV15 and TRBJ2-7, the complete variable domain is DAMVIQNPRYQVTQFGKPVTLSCSQTLNHNVMYWYQQKSSQAPKLLFHYYDKDFNNEADTPDNFQSRRPNTSFCFLDIRSPGLGDTAMYLCATAPRTSGVYEQYFGPGTRLTVT.

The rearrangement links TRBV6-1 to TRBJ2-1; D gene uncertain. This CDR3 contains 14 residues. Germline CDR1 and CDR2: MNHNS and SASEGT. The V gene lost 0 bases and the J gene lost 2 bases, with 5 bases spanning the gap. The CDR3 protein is CASSEAAAYNEQFF. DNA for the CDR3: TGTGCCAGCAGTGAAGCCGCAGCCTACAATGAGCAGTTCTTC.

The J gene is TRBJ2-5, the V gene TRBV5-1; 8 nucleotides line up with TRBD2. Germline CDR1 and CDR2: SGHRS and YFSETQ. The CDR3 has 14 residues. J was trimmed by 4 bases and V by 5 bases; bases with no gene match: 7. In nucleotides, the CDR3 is TGCGCCAGCAGTTCGGGACTAGTGGGAGAGACCCAGTACTTC. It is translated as CASSSGLVGETQYF.

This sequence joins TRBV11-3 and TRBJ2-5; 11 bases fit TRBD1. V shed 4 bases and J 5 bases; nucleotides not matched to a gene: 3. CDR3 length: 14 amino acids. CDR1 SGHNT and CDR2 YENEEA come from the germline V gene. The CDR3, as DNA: TGTGCCAGCAGCTCCGGGACAGGGGGTGAGACCCAGTACTTC. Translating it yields CASSSGTGGETQYF.

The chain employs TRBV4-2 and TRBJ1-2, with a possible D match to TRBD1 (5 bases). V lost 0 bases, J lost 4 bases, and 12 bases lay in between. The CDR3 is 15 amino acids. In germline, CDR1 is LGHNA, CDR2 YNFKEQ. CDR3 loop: CASSQDQGVGYGYTF. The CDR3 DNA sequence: TGTGCCAGCAGCCAAGATCAGGGAGTGGGCTATGGCTACACCTTC.

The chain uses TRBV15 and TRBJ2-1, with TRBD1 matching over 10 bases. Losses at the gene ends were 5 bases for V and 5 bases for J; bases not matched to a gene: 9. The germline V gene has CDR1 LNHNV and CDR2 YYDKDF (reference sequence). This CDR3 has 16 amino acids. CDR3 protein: CATSWEGDRGDNEQFF. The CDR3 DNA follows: TGTGCCACCAGCTGGGAGGGGGACAGGGGTGACAATGAGCAGTTCTTC. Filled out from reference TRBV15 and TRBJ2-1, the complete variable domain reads DAMVIQNPRYQVTQFGKPVTLSCSQTLNHNVMYWYQQKSSQAPKLLFHYYDKDFNNEADTPDNFQSRRPNTSFCFLDIRSPGLGDTAMYLCATSWEGDRGDNEQFFGPGTRLTVL.

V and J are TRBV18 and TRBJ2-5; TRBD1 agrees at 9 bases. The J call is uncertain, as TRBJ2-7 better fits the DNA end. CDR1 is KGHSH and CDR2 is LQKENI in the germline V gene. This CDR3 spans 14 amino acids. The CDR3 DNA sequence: TGTGCCAGCTCACCACGGACAGGGGCGGGCGAGCAGTACTTC. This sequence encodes CASSPRTGAGEQYF.

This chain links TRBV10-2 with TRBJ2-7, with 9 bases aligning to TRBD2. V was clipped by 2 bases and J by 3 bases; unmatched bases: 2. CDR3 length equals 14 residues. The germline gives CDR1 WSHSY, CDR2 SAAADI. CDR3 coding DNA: TGCGCCAGCAGTGAGGCGGGAGGGAACTACGAGCAGTACTTC. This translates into CASSEAGGNYEQYF.

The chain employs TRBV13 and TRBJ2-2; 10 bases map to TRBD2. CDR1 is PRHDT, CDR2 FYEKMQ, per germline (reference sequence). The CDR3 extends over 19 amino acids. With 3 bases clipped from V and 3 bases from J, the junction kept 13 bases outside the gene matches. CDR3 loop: CASSFFSSGRAFDTGELFF. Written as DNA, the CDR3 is TGTGCCAGCAGCTTTTTTTCCAGCGGGAGGGCCTTTGACACCGGGGAGCTGTTTTTT.

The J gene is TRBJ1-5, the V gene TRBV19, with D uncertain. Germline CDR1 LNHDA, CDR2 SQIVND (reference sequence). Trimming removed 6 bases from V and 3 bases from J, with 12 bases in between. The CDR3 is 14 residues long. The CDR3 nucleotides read TGTGCCAGTAGGACCCTAGGGTCCAATCAGCCCCAGCATTTT. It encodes CASRTLGSNQPQHF.

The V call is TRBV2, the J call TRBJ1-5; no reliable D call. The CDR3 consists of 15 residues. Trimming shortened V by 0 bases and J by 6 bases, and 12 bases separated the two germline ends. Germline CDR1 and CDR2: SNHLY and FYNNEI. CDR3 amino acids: CASSEARGRGQPQHF. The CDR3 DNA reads TGTGCCAGCAGTGAAGCCCGCGGGAGAGGTCAGCCCCAGCATTTT.

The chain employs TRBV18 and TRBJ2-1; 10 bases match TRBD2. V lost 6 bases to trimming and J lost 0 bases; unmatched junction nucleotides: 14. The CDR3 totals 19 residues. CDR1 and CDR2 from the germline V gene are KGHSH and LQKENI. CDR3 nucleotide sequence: TGTGCCAGCTCCAACGGACTAGCGGCCCATAGGAGCTCCTACAATGAGCAGTTCTTC. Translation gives CASSNGLAAHRSSYNEQFF.

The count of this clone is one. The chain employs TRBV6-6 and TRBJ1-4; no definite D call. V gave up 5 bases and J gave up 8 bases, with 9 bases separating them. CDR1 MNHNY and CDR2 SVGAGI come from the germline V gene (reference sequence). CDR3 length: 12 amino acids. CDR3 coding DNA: TGTGCCAGCAGTCTCCCCTTAGAAAAACTGTTTTTT. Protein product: CASSLPLEKLFF.